The 3 T cell receptor beta chains below all came from one sample that was sequenced in a study of shared clonotypes between healthy human individuals. Measured with immunoSEQ multiplex PCR; TCRdb has only the in-frame clones, and not every one. Seen here are roughly 1.4 million clones, approximately 98.5% observed once, and the top ten hold around 0.33%. Material for sequencing was naive CD4+ T cells sorted from blood. Subset noted: CD45RA+ positively selected. The receptors stem from a man between 25 and 39 years old in good health.

The chain carries TRBV2 and TRBJ1-3; 8 nucleotides align to TRBD1. The ends lost 6 bases at V and 7 bases at J; junction bases unmatched: 5. CDR3 size: 13 residues. Germline loops: CDR1 SNHLY, CDR2 FYNNEI. Here the CDR3 DNA reads TGTGCCAGCAGACTAGGACAGGGCAACACCATATATTTT. Translated, it gives CASRLGQGNTIYF.

The genes are TRBV18 and TRBJ2-5; D is unresolved. CDR1 and CDR2 from the germline V gene are KGHSH and LQKENI. V was pared by 4 bases and J by 5 bases, with 8 bases between. CDR3 length: 12 residues. The CDR3 DNA is TGTGCCAGCTCACAACTCGGGGAGACCCAGTACTTC. The encoded protein is CASSQLGETQYF.

The gene calls are TRBV19 and TRBJ2-3; D may be TRBD2 (5 bases). The CDR3 is made up of 13 amino acids. V dropped 8 bases and J dropped 3 bases, with 12 bases sitting between them. CDR1 and CDR2 from the germline V gene are LNHDA and SQIVND (reference sequence). This chain's CDR3 is CASREWMTDTQYF. Here the CDR3 DNA reads TGTGCCAGTCGGGAATGGATGACAGATACGCAGTATTTT.